This TCR beta chain was captured by sequencing in a study of T cells in Graves' hyperthyroidism and ophthalmopathy. This clonotype was observed at least ten times. Researchers took RNA transcripts and amplified the TCR beta CDR3 regions from them. HTBI primers were the set used in a first-round RT-PCR of the TCR CDR3. MiXCR, applied by TCRdb to the multiplex PCR reads, yields one record per CDR3 protein. The table lists 350,000 or so distinct CDR3 sequences, less than 20% of them singletons. Germline loops: CDR1 SQVTM, CDR2 ANQGSEA. The V segment lost 4 bases and the J segment 6 bases; nucleotides outside the gene matches: 2. This CDR3 is 12 amino acids long.

The rearrangement links TRBV29-1 to TRBJ2-7, with 11 bases aligning to TRBD1. The origin of this receptor is a woman aged 40-49 years with Graves' ophthalmopathy. The sample comprised blood. The chain's CDR3 is CSVGDRGFEQYF. The DNA for the CDR3 is TGCAGCGTTGGGGACAGGGGGTTCGAGCAGTACTTC.